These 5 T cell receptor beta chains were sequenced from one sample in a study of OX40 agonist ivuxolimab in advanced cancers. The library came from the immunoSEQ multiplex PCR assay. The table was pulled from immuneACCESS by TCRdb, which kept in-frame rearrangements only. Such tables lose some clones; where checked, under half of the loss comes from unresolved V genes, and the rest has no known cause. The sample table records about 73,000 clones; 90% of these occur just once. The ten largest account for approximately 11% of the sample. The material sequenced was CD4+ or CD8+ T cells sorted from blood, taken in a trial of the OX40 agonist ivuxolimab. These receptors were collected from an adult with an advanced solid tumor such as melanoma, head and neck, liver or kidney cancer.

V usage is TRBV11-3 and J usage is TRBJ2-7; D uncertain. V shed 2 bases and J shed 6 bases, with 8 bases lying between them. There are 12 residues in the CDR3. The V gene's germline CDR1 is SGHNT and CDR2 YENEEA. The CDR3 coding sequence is TGTGCCAGCAGCTTAACCGATGGCGAGCAGTACTTC. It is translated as CASSLTDGEQYF.

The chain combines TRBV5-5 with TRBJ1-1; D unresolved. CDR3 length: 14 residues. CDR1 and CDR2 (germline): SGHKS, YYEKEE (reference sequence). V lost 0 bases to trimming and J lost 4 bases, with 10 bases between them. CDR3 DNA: TGTGCCAGCAGCTTGGCCTGGGGAAGCACTGAAGCTTTCTTT. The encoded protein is CASSLAWGSTEAFF. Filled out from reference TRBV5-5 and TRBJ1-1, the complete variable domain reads DAGVTQSPTHLIKTRGQQVTLRCSPISGHKSVSWYQQVLGQGPQFIFQYYEKEERGRGNFPDRFSARQFPNYSSELNVNALLLGDSALYLCASSLAWGSTEAFFGQGTRLTVV.

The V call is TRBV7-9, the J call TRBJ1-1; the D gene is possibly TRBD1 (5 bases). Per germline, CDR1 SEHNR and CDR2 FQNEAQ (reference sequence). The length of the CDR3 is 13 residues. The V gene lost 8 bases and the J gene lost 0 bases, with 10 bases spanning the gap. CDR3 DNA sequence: TGTGCCAGCCTGGGGGGGGTGAACACTGAAGCTTTCTTT. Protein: CASLGGVNTEAFF.

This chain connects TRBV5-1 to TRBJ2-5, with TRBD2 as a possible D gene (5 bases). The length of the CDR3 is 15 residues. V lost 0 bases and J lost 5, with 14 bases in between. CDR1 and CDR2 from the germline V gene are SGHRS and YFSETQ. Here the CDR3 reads CASSLEVSRGETQYF. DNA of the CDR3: TGCGCCAGCAGCTTGGAGGTTTCCCGCGGGGAGACCCAGTACTTC. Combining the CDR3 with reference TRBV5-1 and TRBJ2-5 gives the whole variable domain KAGVTQTPRYLIKTRGQQVTLSCSPISGHRSVSWYQQTPGQGLQFLFEYFSETQRNKGNFPGRFSGRQFSNSRSEMNVSTLELGDSALYLCASSLEVSRGETQYFGPGTRLLVL.

The CDR3 bases are TGTGCCAGCAGTAAAGGACAGGGGTTTGGGAATCAGCCCCAGCATTTT. It specifies CASSKGQGFGNQPQHF. V usage is TRBV28 and J usage is TRBJ1-5; TRBD1 aligns across 9 bases. CDR3 length: 16 residues. J was trimmed by 4 bases and V by 5 bases; bases with no gene match: 9. Germline CDR1 MDHEN, CDR2 SYDVKM.